This T cell receptor beta chain was found in a study of T cell responses to AZD1222 COVID-19 vaccine (dated by TCRdb to the early 2020s). With regard to the full study: TCR sequencing was performed for 233 trial participants, of whom about 200 were given two doses of AZD1222 and some 25 were given two doses of MenACWY control vaccine. Trial participants were enrolled by age into 18-55, 56-69 and 70-plus year subgroups, with roughly 160, 29 and 62 TCR-sequenced participants respectively.

The CDR3 regions of human TCRbeta chains were analyzed by immunosequencing. The paper's data handling went like this. TCRs in the repertoires were matched against a reference library of SARS-CoV-2-specific TCRs that had been generated with the MIRA antigen-specificity platform. Breadth was defined as the fraction of unique TCRs that were SARS-CoV-2-associated, and depth was defined as the fraction of total T cells that were SARS-CoV-2-associated. Using the MIRA data, each spike-specific TCR was assigned both to the spike region to which the TCR was reactive and to a CD4 or CD8 class. Log10-transformed breadth and depth values were compared by one-way ANOVA with Sidak's multiple comparisons tests. TCRdb limited this immuneACCESS table to in-frame rearrangements with V and J called. A share of clones is missing; checked studies link under half to unresolved V genes, and the rest is unexplained. D and trimming were read from the DNA, whereas the V and J calls and clone size are those reported in that table. This sample has 130,000 to 150,000 clones in its table, and approximately 90% of those were observed once. The ten largest clonotypes hold roughly 2% of the sample.

Points the paper makes about the study in general: Conclusions about previously exposed vaccinees are limited, since just 6 or 7 AZD1222 recipients were seropositive for SARS-CoV-2 at baseline. The 56-69-year group was small, and its depth increase did not reach significance, likely because of low power. A significant rise in spike-specific TCR breadth and depth was observed after two AZD1222 doses relative to day 0 and relative to MenACWY recipients. Because no samples from the day 14 peak response were available, repertoires could be characterized only after the peak T cell response. CD4 TCRs associated with the vaccine covered the entire spike protein, and the dominant responses were in regions 160-218 and 743-854. Reportedly, close to half of the unique spike-specific TCRs recognized epitopes lying outside the regions that are mutated in the B.1.351 and B.1.1.7 variants. Participants were mostly white British, with more females than males. The authors suggested clonal diversity may have been underestimated.

This clone showed up just once. Its binding antigen is unknown. It has no much larger one-base neighbor in the sample; base qualities were not kept. V is shortened by 5 bases, J by 0 bases, and the region joining them spans 11 bases. From a lookup of the germline V gene, CDR1 and CDR2 are SGHVS and FNYEAQ. The CDR3 spans 15 residues, from the cysteine through the phenylalanine. Only CDR3 DNA is held: 45 bases, read in frame from base 1. Explained via the paper, the time point label denotes: about 28 days (+/-7) after the second vaccine dose. AZD1222 recipients given second doses at about 4 weeks or at about 12 weeks were pooled, since spike-specific TCR depth and breadth were not found to differ between the two schedules. The vaccinee samples were drawn from two UK trials, COV001 and COV002, one of which was a single-blind randomized controlled phase 2/3 trial testing AZD1222 (ChAdOx1 nCoV-19) in healthy adults. Trial participant PBMC samples were collected at day 0 and day 28 after the second dose for TCRbeta chain sequencing.

Sequenced here: peripheral blood, sampled 28 days after the second AZD1222 dose. The TCR was taken from an adult who received the AZD1222 COVID-19 vaccine. The chain uses TRBV7-6 and TRBJ2-1; no D gene is confidently identified. The CDR3 sequence is CASSPEVFSYNEQFF. The base sequence is TGTGCCAGCAGCCCTGAAGTGTTCTCCTACAATGAGCAGTTCTTC.